The 8 T cell receptor beta chains in this list originate from one sample, sequenced in a study of T cells expressing NK-cell markers. TCRdb re-analyzed the 5' RACE reads; it lists each CDR3 protein once, without DNA. Recorded for this sample: 500,000 or so distinct CDR3 sequences. Source material: blood T cells: a sorted CD56 or NKG2C T cell subset, CD4+ or CD8+ T cells, or bulk PBMC T cells (not recorded which). The receptors were gathered from a man between 18 and 35 years old in good health.

The chain combines TRBV15 with TRBJ2-1; no DNA is available, so the TRBD2 call from TCRdb remains unchecked. The CDR3 has 15 residues. Per germline, CDR1 LNHNV and CDR2 YYDKDF (reference sequence). This CDR3 is CATSLRTSSYNEQFF.

This chain connects TRBV5-5 to TRBJ2-1. Germline V gene sequence: CDR1 SGHKS, CDR2 YYEKEE (reference sequence). The CDR3 contains 14 residues. CDR3 amino acids: CASSLEPPYNEQFF.

The gene calls are TRBV6-2 or TRBV6-3 and TRBJ2-7; TCRdb's D call, TRBD1, is unchecked because there is no DNA. CDR1 and CDR2 from the germline V gene are MNHEY and SVGEGT. CDR3 size: 15 residues. CDR3 region: CASSYGQGAVDEQYF.

The chain is built from TRBV12-3 or TRBV12-4 and TRBJ1-1. The length of the CDR3 is 15 residues. The chain's CDR3 is CASSLGGTLNTEAFF.

CDR3 region: CSARATGETQYF. V usage is TRBV20-1 and J usage is TRBJ2-5. Germline assignment: CDR1 DFQATT and CDR2 SNEGSKA (reference sequence). There are 12 residues in the CDR3.

The chain is built from TRBV20-1 and TRBJ2-1. In germline, CDR1 is DFQATT, CDR2 SNEGSKA (reference sequence). CDR3 size: 12 residues. CDR3 amino acids: CSAKSVKNEQFF.

The chain couples TRBV20-1 to TRBJ1-6; the D gene TCRdb calls, TRBD1, cannot be checked with no DNA. The V gene's germline CDR1 is DFQATT and CDR2 SNEGSKA (reference sequence). The CDR3 extends over 15 amino acids. The CDR3 is CSAREQGLDNSPLHF.

The J gene is TRBJ1-5, the V gene TRBV6-2 or TRBV6-3; there is no DNA to check the TCRdb D call of TRBD1. This CDR3 is built from 14 residues. Germline V CDR1 and CDR2: MNHEY, SVGEGT. CDR3: CASSADRGYQPQHF.